This T cell receptor beta chain derives from a study of vaccination and CD4 T cells after COVID-19. Background on the study: Stimuli were overlapping spike peptide pools of SARS-CoV-2 and three common cold coronaviruses (HCoV-NL63, HCoV-OC43, HCoV-229E).

Details on this clonotype: Its specificity is not known.

The CDR3 runs 14 residues. Germline V gives CDR1 MNHNS, CDR2 SASEGT. V lost 8 bases, J lost 1 base, and 14 bases lay in between. Stated treatment: roughly 11-day PBMC culture with coronavirus spike peptide pools or control peptides (ViraFEST assay). Investigators obtained the unexposed donor's CD4+ T cells before the COVID-19 pandemic (2011-2018). Half the medium was exchanged for fresh IL-2 medium on days 3 and 7. The Oncomine TCR Beta short-read assay was applied to DNA of cultured CD4+ T cells. Extraction of genomic DNA was performed on cultured CD4+ T cells. TCRdb analysed the PCR reads with MiXCR anew, one entry per CDR3 protein. The data contain 5,500 to 8,000 distinct CDR3 sequences, 45% to 55% of them singletons.

The source material was CD4+ T cells from blood, cultured in vitro. This sequence joins TRBV6-1 and TRBJ1-1; a possible D gene is TRBD1 (6 bases). The source is a human donor in good health. CDR3 bases: TGTGCCAGCGAGGAGGGGGGGGGGAACACTGAAGCTTTCTTT. Amino acid sequence: CASEEGGGNTEAFF.